Sequencing of this TCR beta chain was carried out in a study of T cells in Graves' hyperthyroidism and ophthalmopathy. TCR beta CDR3 regions were amplified from RNA transcripts. The TCR CDR3 was amplified in a first-round RT-PCR using the HTBI primer set. TCRdb ran MiXCR on the multiplex PCR reads and lists one entry per CDR3 protein. The sample shows hundreds of thousands of distinct CDR3 sequences, around 45% of them seen only once. Study results and limitations: Among thyroid clonotypes expanded above 0.001, most also appeared in blood.

In its sample, this clonotype was seen many times. Its specificity is not known. V shed 2 bases and J 5 bases; nucleotides not matched to a gene: 2. This CDR3 has 13 residues. Per the germline V gene, CDR1 is SGHVS and CDR2 is FQNEAQ. The V gene is TRBV7-8, the J gene TRBJ1-1, with 7 bases matching TRBD1. The specimen sequenced was peripheral blood or thyroid tissue (not recorded which). The receptor was derived from a woman younger than 35 with Graves' hyperthyroidism. CDR3 DNA sequence: TGTGCCAGCAGCTTACAGGGGGGTACTGAAGCTTTCTTT. Its translation is CASSLQGGTEAFF.